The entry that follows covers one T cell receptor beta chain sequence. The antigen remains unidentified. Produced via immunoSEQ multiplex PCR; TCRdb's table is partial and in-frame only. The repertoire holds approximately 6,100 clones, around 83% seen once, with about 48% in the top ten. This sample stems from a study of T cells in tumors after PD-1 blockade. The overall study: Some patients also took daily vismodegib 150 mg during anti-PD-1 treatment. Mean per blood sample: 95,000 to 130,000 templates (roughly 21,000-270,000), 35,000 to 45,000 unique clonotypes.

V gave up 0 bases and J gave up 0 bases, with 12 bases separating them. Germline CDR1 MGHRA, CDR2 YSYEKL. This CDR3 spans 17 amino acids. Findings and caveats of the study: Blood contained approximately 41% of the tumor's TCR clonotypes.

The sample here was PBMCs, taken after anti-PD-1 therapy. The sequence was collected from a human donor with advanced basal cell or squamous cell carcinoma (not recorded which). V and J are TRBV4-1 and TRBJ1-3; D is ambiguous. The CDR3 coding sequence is TGCGCCAGCAGCCAAGATTTCCCAGCCTCCTCTGGAAACACCATATATTTT. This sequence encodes CASSQDFPASSGNTIYF.